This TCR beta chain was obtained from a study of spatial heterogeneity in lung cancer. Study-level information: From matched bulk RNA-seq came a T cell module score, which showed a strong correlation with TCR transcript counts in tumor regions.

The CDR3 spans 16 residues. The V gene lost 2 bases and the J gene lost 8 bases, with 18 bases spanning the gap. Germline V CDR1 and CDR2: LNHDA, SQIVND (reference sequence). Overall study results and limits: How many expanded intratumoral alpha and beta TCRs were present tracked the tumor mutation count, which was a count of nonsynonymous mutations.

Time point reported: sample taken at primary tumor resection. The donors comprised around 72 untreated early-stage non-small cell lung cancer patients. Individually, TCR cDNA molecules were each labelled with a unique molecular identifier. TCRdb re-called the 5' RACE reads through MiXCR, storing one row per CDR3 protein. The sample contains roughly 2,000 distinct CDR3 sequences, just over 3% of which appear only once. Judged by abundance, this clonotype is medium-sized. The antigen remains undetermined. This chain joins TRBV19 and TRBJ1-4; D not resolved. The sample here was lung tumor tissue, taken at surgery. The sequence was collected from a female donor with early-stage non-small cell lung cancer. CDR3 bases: TGTGCCAGTAGTATAAGGTTTACAGTTTTGCAGGAAAAACTGTTTTTT. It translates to CASSIRFTVLQEKLFF.